These 20 T cell receptor beta chains originate from one sample sequenced in a study of OX40 agonist ivuxolimab in advanced cancers. Clones were read by immunoSEQ multiplex PCR, and TCRdb kept only the in-frame ones, dropping some. The sample lists 50,000 to 75,000 clones, just under 85% occurring once. The sample here was CD4+ or CD8+ T cells sorted from blood, taken in a trial of the OX40 agonist ivuxolimab. Every receptor here comes from an adult with an advanced solid tumor such as melanoma, head and neck, liver or kidney cancer.

The chain links TRBV19 to TRBJ1-1; D gene uncertain. Looked up from germline, CDR1 is LNHDA and CDR2 is SQIVND (reference sequence). V dropped 3 bases and J dropped 2 bases, with 22 bases sitting between them. The CDR3 is made up of 18 amino acids. The CDR3 sequence: CASSISGRRYLANTEAFF. For the CDR3, the DNA is TGTGCCAGTAGTATTTCCGGCCGACGTTATCTGGCCAACACTGAAGCTTTCTTT.

The chain links TRBV5-1 to TRBJ2-5; D is unresolved. Between the trimmed V and J ends, which lost 2 bases and 1 base, there was a span of 15 bases. Per the germline V gene, CDR1 is SGHRS and CDR2 is YFSETQ. The CDR3 runs 16 residues. In DNA, the CDR3 is TGCGCCAGCAGCTTAGGTACTTTAAGAGGCCAAGAGACCCAGTACTTC. Amino acids: CASSLGTLRGQETQYF.

The CDR3 DNA reads as TGCGCCAGCGGGAGACGGGGGGCCAGCACATTCCCCTACGAGCAGTACTTC. It encodes CASGRRGASTFPYEQYF. This chain links TRBV5-1 with TRBJ2-7; D is possibly TRBD2 (7 bases). Germline loops: CDR1 SGHRS, CDR2 YFSETQ. The V end lost 7 bases, the J end lost 2 bases, and 25 bases lay between the germline ends. The CDR3 is made up of 17 amino acids.

This rearrangement joins TRBV9 to TRBJ2-7; maybe TRBD2 (6 bases). This CDR3 spans 14 amino acids. Germline lookup yields CDR1 SGDLS and CDR2 YYNGEE. V lost 3 bases and J 2 bases, leaving 12 bases between the germline ends. CDR3 DNA sequence: TGTGCCAGCAGCGGGGACGGGGGAACCTACGAGCAGTACTTC. Protein sequence: CASSGDGGTYEQYF.

The CDR3: CASSATPTYSGNTIYF. The CDR3 DNA is TGTGCCAGCAGCGCAACCCCAACGTACTCTGGAAACACCATATATTTT. The chain uses TRBV7-2 and TRBJ1-3; D is unresolved. Germline CDR1 reads SGHTA; CDR2 reads FQGNSA. Trimming pared 5 bases from V and 0 bases from J, leaving 14 bases between. CDR3 length: 16 amino acids.

This chain joins TRBV6-6 and TRBJ2-7; D gene unclear. The V and J ends lost 0 bases and 3 bases respectively, with 12 bases between them. The CDR3 loop spans 15 amino acids. CDR1 MNHNY and CDR2 SVGAGI come from the germline V gene (reference sequence). CDR3 in DNA: TGTGCCAGCAGTTACTCTAGGCCCGGTGGCTACGAGCAGTACTTC. This sequence encodes CASSYSRPGGYEQYF.

This clone showed up just once. The chain is built from TRBV21-1 and TRBJ2-3; no DNA check was done on the table's D call, TRBD2. TRBV21-1 is shown as a pseudogene. CDR3 length: 14 residues. The CDR3 loop reads CASRVRLVQDTQYF. CDR3 bases: TGTGCCAGCAGAGTGCGTCTAGTGCAAGATACGCAGTATTTT.

This clone was detected a few times. The chain recombines TRBV18 with TRBJ1-5, with D possibly being TRBD1 (5 bases). The length of the CDR3 is 15 residues. V was cut by 3 bases and J by 7 bases, with 16 bases left in between. Germline-derived CDR1 and CDR2 are KGHSH and LQKENI. The CDR3 DNA reads as TGTGCCAGCTCACCGAAGGGGATCTTCGGGCAGCCCCAGCATTTT. This encodes CASSPKGIFGQPQHF.

A note on this clone: At the DNA level, this CDR3 is encoded by other sequences in the same sample as well. The chain joins TRBV19 to TRBJ2-7; 7 bases line up with TRBD1. J lost 4 bases, V lost 5 bases, and 11 bases had no gene match. The CDR3 runs 15 residues. Germline CDR1 is LNHDA and CDR2 is SQIVND (reference sequence). CDR3 sequence: CASSPRQGLPYEQYF. CDR3 bases: TGTGCCAGTAGTCCAAGACAGGGATTACCATACGAGCAGTACTTC.

The rearrangement uses TRBV7-9 and TRBJ1-2, with TRBD1 matching 7 bases. CDR1 is SEHNR, CDR2 FQNEAQ, per germline (reference sequence). The CDR3 totals 12 residues. The junction had 3 bases not matched to a gene; V was cut back by 5 bases and J by 6 bases. The CDR3 here is CASSPGTDGYTF. CDR3 nucleotides: TGTGCCAGCAGCCCCGGGACAGATGGCTACACCTTC.

This chain links TRBV6-5 with TRBJ1-2; 7 nucleotides match TRBD1. This CDR3 comprises 14 residues. The V segment lost 6 bases and the J segment 6 bases; nucleotides outside the gene matches: 10. Germline V gene lookup returns CDR1 MNHEY and CDR2 SVGAGI. The CDR3 DNA reads TGTGCCAGCAGCCGACAGGGCGGGGGTAATGGCTACACCTTC. It specifies CASSRQGGGNGYTF.

The chain recombines TRBV5-1 with TRBJ2-7; D may be TRBD2 (5 bases). The germline V gene has CDR1 SGHRS and CDR2 YFSETQ. V was trimmed by 1 base and J by 0 bases, leaving 11 bases between them. This CDR3 region has 15 residues. This CDR3 reads CASSLRGGRSYEQYF. CDR3 coding DNA: TGCGCCAGCAGCTTGCGCGGAGGACGCTCCTACGAGCAGTACTTC.

This chain connects TRBV10-3 to TRBJ2-7; 11 nucleotides align to TRBD2. Germline CDR1 is ENHRY and CDR2 is SYGVKD. Unmatched junction bases numbered 3, after V lost 6 bases and J lost 2 bases. This CDR3 comprises 14 residues. For the CDR3, the DNA is TGTGCCATCAGGGGACTAGCGGCCGCCTACGAGCAGTACTTC. Protein sequence: CAIRGLAAAYEQYF.

This chain connects TRBV5-1 to TRBJ2-7; 9 positions match TRBD1. There are 15 residues in the CDR3. Germline loops: CDR1 SGHRS, CDR2 YFSETQ. J gave up 3 bases and V 2 bases, and 6 bases lay outside the gene matches. The CDR3 spells CASSFGTGIIYEQYF. The CDR3 DNA is TGCGCCAGCAGCTTCGGGACAGGGATTATCTACGAGCAGTACTTC.

In this sample, this clone turned up a few times. The chain links TRBV6-5 to TRBJ1-5; D is possibly TRBD1 (6 bases). Germline V gene lookup returns CDR1 MNHEY and CDR2 SVGAGI. The length of the CDR3 is 15 residues. V was trimmed by 5 bases and J by 0 bases, leaving 11 bases between them. The CDR3 region has the DNA TGTGCCAGCAGTCCCGGGACATTTAGCAATCAGCCCCAGCATTTT. Amino acid sequence: CASSPGTFSNQPQHF.

The chain joins TRBV27 to TRBJ2-1, with D uncertain. The CDR3 is 13 residues long. Trimming shortened V by 1 base and J by 7 bases, and 8 bases separated the two germline ends. CDR1 is MNHEY, CDR2 SMNVEV, per germline (reference sequence). The CDR3 loop reads CASSLWDPNEQFF. The CDR3 DNA sequence: TGTGCCAGCAGTTTATGGGATCCTAATGAGCAGTTCTTC.

The chain carries TRBV10-3 and TRBJ1-3; D possibly corresponds to TRBD1 (5 bases). This CDR3 comprises 13 residues. Germline values: CDR1 ENHRY, CDR2 SYGVKD. Trimming left V 4 bases short and J 1 base short, with 5 bases between. The CDR3 here is CAISGQSGNTIYF. The CDR3 DNA follows: TGTGCCATCAGTGGACAGTCTGGAAACACCATATATTTT.

This chain joins TRBV7-3 and TRBJ2-1; 9 positions match TRBD1. Germline V CDR1 and CDR2: SGHTA, FQGTGA. J was trimmed by 1 base and V by 5 bases; bases with no gene match: 12. The length of the CDR3 is 18 residues. The CDR3 loop is CASSPTRDRVASYNEQFF. CDR3 nucleotides: TGTGCCAGCAGCCCCACCCGGGACAGGGTGGCATCCTACAATGAGCAGTTCTTC.

This clone was counted a few times. Because the CDR3's place on the DNA is in doubt, the DNA is left out and the CDR3 is given as listed by TCRdb. The chain combines TRBV7-9 with TRBJ1-1. The CDR3 contains 14 residues when both ends are counted. Looked up from germline, CDR1 is SEHNR and CDR2 is FQNEAQ (reference sequence). This CDR3 is CASSSSGGETEAFF.

V and J are TRBV7-2 and TRBJ1-6; perhaps TRBD1 as D (5 bases). From germline, CDR1 is SGHTA and CDR2 FQGNSA. The length of the CDR3 is 15 residues. Deletions cut 2 bases from V and 9 bases from J, with 14 bases between. CDR3 loop: CASSLSYGGGSPLHF. Written as DNA, the CDR3 is TGTGCCAGCAGCTTAAGTTACGGGGGAGGTTCACCCCTCCACTTT.